These 31 T cell receptor beta chains were all obtained from the same sample, sequenced in a study of OX40 agonist ivuxolimab in advanced cancers. Using immunoSEQ multiplex PCR, the repertoire was profiled, and TCRdb retains in-frame clones only, with some absent. This sample has about 19,000 clones, with 65% to 85% found just once. This specimen consisted of CD4+ or CD8+ T cells sorted from blood, obtained in a trial of the OX40 agonist ivuxolimab. Receptor source: an adult with an advanced solid tumor such as melanoma, head and neck, liver or kidney cancer.

The rearrangement uses TRBV9 and TRBJ2-3; 9 bases map to TRBD1. Germline trimming cut 5 bases from V and 4 bases from J; bases unmatched to any gene: 5. The CDR3 extends over 14 amino acids. From germline, CDR1 is SGDLS and CDR2 YYNGEE. The CDR3 DNA follows: TGTGCCAGCAGAGCCGGGACAGGGTCAGATACGCAGTATTTT. It is translated as CASRAGTGSDTQYF.

V is TRBV7-2 and J is TRBJ1-2; 7 nucleotides align to TRBD1. The CDR3 loop spans 13 amino acids. With 5 bases clipped from V and 5 bases from J, the junction kept 5 bases outside the gene matches. Germline V CDR1 and CDR2: SGHTA, FQGNSA. CDR3 sequence: CASSLTGWYGYTF. The CDR3 nucleotides read TGTGCCAGCAGCCTGACAGGGTGGTATGGCTACACCTTC.

The rearrangement joins TRBV19 to TRBJ1-2, with D tentatively TRBD1 (6 bases). There are 15 residues in the CDR3. Trimming removed 5 bases from V and 4 bases from J, with 17 bases in between. Germline V CDR1 and CDR2: LNHDA, SQIVND (reference sequence). CDR3 amino acids: CASSGRTALLYGYTF. In nucleotides, the CDR3 is TGTGCCAGTAGTGGGCGGACAGCTTTACTCTATGGCTACACCTTC.

This chain links TRBV21-1 with TRBJ1-6. TRBV21-1 is a known pseudogene. This CDR3 region has 16 residues. The CDR3 is CASIPTRGRLNSPLHF. CDR3 nucleotides: TGTGCCAGCATCCCGACACGGGGGCGACTTAATTCACCCCTCCACTTT.

The chain combines TRBV13 with TRBJ1-3; D unclear. CDR1 and CDR2 from the germline V gene are PRHDT and FYEKMQ (reference sequence). V lost 5 bases to trimming and J lost 5 bases, with 13 bases between them. The CDR3 spans 14 residues. The CDR3 is CASSTLGPRNTIYF. Here the CDR3 DNA reads TGTGCCAGCAGCACCTTAGGCCCTAGAAACACCATATATTTT.

V and J are TRBV4-2 and TRBJ2-5, with D hard to call. This CDR3 has 14 residues. Between the trimmed V and J ends, which lost 1 base and 4 bases, there was a span of 10 bases. CDR1 and CDR2 (germline): LGHNA, YNFKEQ. The CDR3 here is CASSQGPLGETQYF. The CDR3 bases are TGTGCCAGCAGCCAAGGTCCCCTGGGAGAGACCCAGTACTTC.

The chain carries TRBV11-2 and TRBJ1-2; TRBD1 is a possible D gene (5 bases). V was pared by 3 bases and J by 2 bases, with 16 bases between. Per the germline V gene, CDR1 is SGHAT and CDR2 is FQNNGV. There are 16 residues in the CDR3. CDR3 coding DNA: TGTGCCAGCAGCTTGGTCGTTACAGGCCTAAACTATGGCTACACCTTC. Its protein is CASSLVVTGLNYGYTF.

This CDR3 reads CASSPLGRDPYNEQFF. CDR3 bases: TGTGCCAGCAGCCCACTAGGCAGGGACCCCTACAATGAGCAGTTCTTC. The chain couples TRBV7-9 to TRBJ2-1, with D perhaps given as TRBD1 or TRBD2 (5 bases each). With 5 bases removed from V and 2 bases from J, the gap between germline ends came to 16 bases. Germline V CDR1 and CDR2: SEHNR, FQNEAQ (reference sequence). The CDR3 extends over 16 amino acids.

The V gene is TRBV7-2, the J gene TRBJ1-6; a weak D match, TRBD1 (5 bases). The germline gives CDR1 SGHTA, CDR2 FQGNSA. V lost 10 bases to trimming and J lost 0 bases, with 19 bases between them. The CDR3 has 17 amino acids. The CDR3 here is CATQADKGSSYNSPLHF. For the CDR3, the DNA is TGTGCCACCCAAGCGGACAAAGGGAGCTCCTATAATTCACCCCTCCACTTT.

This chain uses TRBV30 with TRBJ1-2; D might be TRBD1 (5 bases). The CDR3 sequence is 11 residues long. Deletions cut 3 bases from V and 6 bases from J, with 8 bases between. CDR1 and CDR2 from the germline V gene are GTSNPN and SVGIG (reference sequence). The CDR3 reads CAWRGTDGYTF. CDR3 DNA sequence: TGTGCCTGGAGGGGGACCGATGGCTACACCTTC.

The V call is TRBV18, the J call TRBJ2-7; 9 bases line up with TRBD1. J was trimmed by 4 bases and V by 2 bases; bases with no gene match: 3. The CDR3 runs 14 residues. The germline CDR1 and CDR2 sequences are KGHSH and LQKENI. For the CDR3, the DNA is TGTGCCAGCTCACCAGGACAGGGGACGTACGAGCAGTACTTC. It translates to CASSPGQGTYEQYF.

The V gene is TRBV4-2, the J gene TRBJ2-2, with 8 bases that match TRBD2. The CDR3 spans 16 residues. CDR1 LGHNA and CDR2 YNFKEQ come from the germline V gene. V dropped 1 base and J dropped 7; count of bases not matched to a gene: 8. This chain's CDR3 is CASSQVGGGYSGELFF. For the CDR3, the DNA is TGTGCCAGCAGCCAAGTTGGCGGGGGGTATAGCGGGGAGCTGTTTTTT.

The chain recombines TRBV10-3 with TRBJ2-5, with D perhaps matching TRBD1 (6 bases). V lost 6 bases, J lost 4 bases, and 18 bases lay in between. CDR3 length: 15 residues. Germline values: CDR1 ENHRY, CDR2 SYGVKD. The CDR3 loop is CAIRPAGEWRETQYF. In DNA form, the CDR3 reads TGTGCCATCAGACCTGCAGGGGAGTGGCGAGAGACCCAGTACTTC.

This clone has just one count. The gene calls are TRBV12-2 and TRBJ2-7; no DNA check was done on the table's D call, TRBD2. TRBV12-2 has pseudogene status. CDR3 length: 13 amino acids. Here the CDR3 reads CASRSPEAYEQYF. CDR3 coding DNA: TGTGCAAGTCGCTCTCCTGAGGCTTACGAGCAGTACTTC.

This clone appeared once. CDR3 amino acids: CASSIGTGGDTQYF. The CDR3 bases are TGTGCCAGTAGTATCGGGACGGGAGGGGATACGCAGTATTTT. The chain combines TRBV19 with TRBJ2-3, with 8 bases aligning to TRBD2. Per the germline V gene, CDR1 is LNHDA and CDR2 is SQIVND (reference sequence). Trimming removed 3 bases from V and 6 bases from J; junction bases left unmatched: 5. The CDR3 has 14 amino acids.

The chain has TRBV28 and TRBJ2-3; D gene uncertain. The ends were cut back, 1 base at V and 2 bases at J, with 10 bases in the middle. The V gene's germline CDR1 is MDHEN and CDR2 SYDVKM. CDR3 size: 15 residues. CDR3 amino acids: CASSLSIPTTDTQYF. The CDR3 DNA reads TGTGCCAGCAGTTTATCCATACCGACCACAGATACGCAGTATTTT.

This chain uses TRBV29-1 with TRBJ1-2, with TRBD1 as a possible D gene (5 bases). Trimming left V 7 bases short and J 0 bases short, with 18 bases between. Germline CDR1 and CDR2: SQVTM and ANQGSEA. The CDR3 length is 15 residues. The CDR3: CSAPQGFGTNYGYTF. DNA of the CDR3: TGCAGCGCACCGCAGGGTTTCGGTACTAACTATGGCTACACCTTC.

This clone came up once. This chain connects TRBV18 to TRBJ2-2, with D unclear. Germline-derived CDR1 and CDR2 are KGHSH and LQKENI. Trimming left V 8 bases short and J 6 bases short, with 10 bases between. The CDR3 sequence is 12 residues long. The CDR3: CASRTPPGELFF. The DNA of the CDR3 is TGTGCCAGCCGAACGCCCCCCGGGGAGCTGTTTTTT. The complete variable domain, with remaining parts taken from reference TRBV18 and TRBJ2-2, reads NAGVMQNPRHLVRRRGQEARLRCSPMKGHSHVYWYRQLPEEGLKFMVYLQKENIIDESGMPKERFSAEFPKEGPSILRIQQVVRGDSAAYFCASRTPPGELFFGEGSRLTVL.

The chain joins TRBV30 to TRBJ2-7; D is ambiguous. V lost 1 base and J lost 7, with 11 bases in between. CDR3 length: 12 residues. CDR1 and CDR2 from the germline V gene are GTSNPN and SVGIG (reference sequence). The CDR3 region is CAWSGVGWEQYF. CDR3 DNA: TGTGCCTGGAGTGGGGTGGGTTGGGAGCAGTACTTC.

The genes are TRBV27 and TRBJ1-5; D uncertain. This CDR3 comprises 12 residues. V was clipped by 8 bases and J by 6 bases, with 11 bases between them. Germline V lookup: CDR1 MNHEY, CDR2 SMNVEV (reference sequence). DNA for the CDR3: TGTGCCAGCGGTTCGATGGGTCAGCCCCAGCATTTT. Encoded protein: CASGSMGQPQHF.

J is TRBJ1-2 and V is TRBV27; TRBD1 might be the D (5 bases). Germline V gene sequence: CDR1 MNHEY, CDR2 SMNVEV (reference sequence). This CDR3 region has 15 residues. Trimming pared 1 base from V and 3 bases from J, leaving 12 bases between. The CDR3, as DNA: TGTGCCAGCAGTTTATGGGGAGGGGTGGACTATGGCTACACCTTC. This translates into CASSLWGGVDYGYTF.

This clone was recorded once. The chain joins TRBV10-3 to TRBJ2-7; D gene uncertain. This CDR3 has 13 residues. Germline assignment: CDR1 ENHRY and CDR2 SYGVKD. Trimming took 10 bases from V and 1 from J, leaving 14 bases between them. This CDR3 reads CATSPTPSYEQYF. The CDR3, as DNA: TGTGCCACCAGCCCCACTCCGTCCTACGAGCAGTACTTC.

The genes are TRBV29-1 and TRBJ1-2; D is ambiguous. V lost 7 bases to trimming and J lost 4 bases, with 13 bases between them. Germline V gene data show CDR1 as SQVTM and CDR2 as ANQGSEA. The CDR3 totals 12 residues. The CDR3 region is CSARISFYGYTF. CDR3 DNA sequence: TGCAGCGCCCGAATAAGCTTCTATGGCTACACCTTC.

CDR3 amino acids: CASSVGGTSEAFF. The CDR3 DNA is TGTGCCAGCAGCGTAGGGGGGACCTCTGAAGCTTTCTTT. The rearrangement joins TRBV9 to TRBJ1-1; D might be TRBD1 (5 bases). Germline loops: CDR1 SGDLS, CDR2 YYNGEE. This CDR3 has 13 residues. The V end lost 0 bases, the J end lost 6 bases, and 9 bases lay between the germline ends. The entire variable domain, with the rest obtained from reference TRBV9 and TRBJ1-1, is as follows: DSGVTQTPKHLITATGQRVTLRCSPRSGDLSVYWYQQSLDQGLQFLIQYYNGEERAKGNILERFSAQQFPDLHSELNLSSLELGDSALYFCASSVGGTSEAFFGQGTRLTVV.

V and J are TRBV6-5 and TRBJ1-2, with D possibly being TRBD1 (5 bases). This CDR3 spans 13 amino acids. V was pared by 0 bases and J by 8 bases, with 10 bases between. CDR1 MNHEY and CDR2 SVGAGI come from the germline V gene. The CDR3 nucleotides are TGTGCCAGCAGTTACTCGACAGAATGGGGCTACACCTTC. Translating it yields CASSYSTEWGYTF.

The chain uses TRBV4-3 and TRBJ1-1; 7 bases map to TRBD1. Unmatched junction bases numbered 4, after V lost 2 bases and J lost 1 base. Per germline, CDR1 LGHNA and CDR2 YSLEER. This CDR3 has 15 amino acids. The CDR3 DNA sequence: TGCGCCAGCAGCCAATCCGGGACAGAGAACACTGAAGCTTTCTTT. It translates to CASSQSGTENTEAFF.

The gene calls are TRBV12-5 and TRBJ2-1; 8 positions agree with TRBD2. Germline assignment: CDR1 LGHNT and CDR2 FRNRAP. This CDR3 region has 13 residues. Trimming removed 5 bases from V and 6 bases from J; junction bases left unmatched: 3. DNA for the CDR3: TGTGCTAGTGGTACAGGACTAGCCAATGAGCAGTTCTTC. Translation gives CASGTGLANEQFF.

The chain combines TRBV28 with TRBJ2-3; D gene unclear. There are 13 residues in the CDR3. Germline V gene data show CDR1 as MDHEN and CDR2 as SYDVKM. The ends were cut back, 4 bases at V and 2 bases at J, with 7 bases in the middle. CDR3 amino acids: CASSSRFTDTQYF. The CDR3 nucleotides read TGTGCCAGCAGTTCAAGGTTCACAGATACGCAGTATTTT. Full variable domain (missing parts from reference TRBV28 and TRBJ2-3): DVKVTQSSRYLVKRTGEKVFLECVQDMDHENMFWYRQDPGLGLRLIYFSYDVKMKEKGDIPEGYSVSREKKERFSLILESASTNQTSMYLCASSSRFTDTQYFGPGTRLTVL.

The chain uses TRBV10-3 and TRBJ2-7, with TRBD1 identical over 8 bases. The V and J ends lost 4 bases and 0 bases, in that order; junction bases with no gene match: 8. The CDR3 totals 16 residues. CDR1 and CDR2 from the germline V gene are ENHRY and SYGVKD. CDR3: CAISVPDRVSSYEQYF. For the CDR3, the DNA is TGTGCCATCAGTGTCCCGGACAGGGTATCCTCCTACGAGCAGTACTTC.

A single count supports this clone. The CDR3 reads CASSKVGTEATNEKLFF. The CDR3 nucleotides read TGTGCCAGTAGTAAAGTTGGGACAGAAGCAACTAATGAAAAACTGTTTTTT. The chain links TRBV19 to TRBJ1-4; 7 bases agree with TRBD1. V lost 4 bases to trimming and J lost 0 bases; unmatched junction nucleotides: 8. The CDR3 has 17 residues. In germline, CDR1 is LNHDA, CDR2 SQIVND (reference sequence).

This clone was seen once. The chain joins TRBV9 to TRBJ2-5, with TRBD1 identical over 9 bases. Trimming took 3 bases from V and 4 from J; bases not matched to a gene: 7. The germline gives CDR1 SGDLS, CDR2 YYNGEE. The CDR3 is 15 amino acids. The chain's CDR3 is CASSAPGTGRETQYF. As DNA, the CDR3 is TGTGCCAGCAGCGCCCCCGGGACAGGGAGAGAGACCCAGTACTTC.